This T cell receptor beta chain was recorded in a study of blood T cells in healthy people across ages. The study's findings and limits: Getting older went along with TCR beta diversity per million T cells dropping roughly linearly.

Every sample yielded at least 6.5 million isolated PBMCs. Extraction of total RNA produced a minimum of 5 micrograms from each sample. Trimming took off 0 bases at V and 0 bases at J, with 10 bases between the two ends. The CDR3 covers 17 residues. The germline V gene has CDR1 KGHDR and CDR2 SFDVKD. To note about this clonotype: Its specificity is unknown.

Using a J-beta primer mix together with a sample-barcoded 5' primer, a second PCR was run for 7 to 11 cycles. A tag from a template-switch adaptor with 12 random nucleotides marked each cDNA molecule. One entry per CDR3 protein, called by TCRdb with MiXCR from the 5' RACE reads. Among 650,000 to 700,000 distinct CDR3 sequences listed, about 51% were seen once. What was sequenced was blood. V gene TRBV24-1 combines with J gene TRBJ2-2; D unclear. This TCR derives from an elderly woman in good health. DNA for the CDR3: TGTGCCACCAGTGATTTGCCCGGCCGGGCGAACACCGGGGAGCTGTTTTTT. Amino acids: CATSDLPGRANTGELFF.